Shown below are 5 T cell receptor beta chains from a single sample sequenced in a study of CD8 T cells in ankylosing spondylitis (dated by TCRdb to about 2017). The paper's findings and limits, for the study overall: A TCR beta motif made up of eight highly homologous amino acid variants appeared to be characteristic of blood from ankylosing spondylitis patients.

Their cognate antigens are unknown. The library was built by means of 5' RACE. Instrument used: Illumina HiSeq 2500. TCRdb reran the public reads through fastp at Q25 and MiXCR, keeping productive beta chains. Rows with one shared CDR3 protein collapse into an entry with the most common genes and DNA. The sample data list 500,000 or so distinct CDR3 sequences, and approximately 5.3% of these were observed just once. Around 3.4% of the sample lies in the top ten. Sequencing used blood, either unsorted or a sorted T cell fraction (not recorded which). The receptors stem from a male donor with ankylosing spondylitis.

This clonotype was counted at least ten times. This chain links TRBV15 with TRBJ2-7, with 8 bases aligning to TRBD1. The CDR3 runs to 12 residues. CDR1 and CDR2 (germline): LNHNV, YYDKDF (reference sequence). The V segment lost 8 bases and the J segment 1 base; nucleotides outside the gene matches: 1. CDR3 amino acids: CATRDRSYEQYF. In nucleotides, the CDR3 is TGTGCCACCCGGGACAGGTCCTACGAGCAGTACTTC.

This clonotype was counted at least ten times. The V gene is TRBV6-1, the J gene TRBJ2-1; 9 bases are a match to TRBD2. The CDR3 sequence is 15 residues long. Germline CDR1 is MNHNS and CDR2 is SASEGT. The trim removed 9 bases at V and 2 bases at J, leaving 8 bases unmatched. DNA of the CDR3: TGTGCCAGTACGTATTCTAGCGGGACCTACAATGAGCAGTTCTTC. Translated: CASTYSSGTYNEQFF.

This clonotype has a count of ten or more. CDR3 DNA sequence: TGCGCCAGCAGCCAAGACCCCCGGACAGGCGACTATGGCTACACCTTC. It codes for CASSQDPRTGDYGYTF. The chain has TRBV4-3 and TRBJ1-2; 7 nucleotides agree with TRBD1. Germline V gene data show CDR1 as LGHNA and CDR2 as YSLEER. This CDR3 has 16 residues. The V and J ends lost 0 bases and 3 bases, in that order; junction bases with no gene match: 7.

This clonotype was detected only a few times. J is TRBJ2-3 and V is TRBV4-3, with unresolved D. Germline assignment: CDR1 LGHNA and CDR2 YSLEER. CDR3 length equals 15 residues. Trimming pared 2 bases from V and 2 bases from J, leaving 11 bases between. The CDR3 nucleotides are TGCGCCAGCAGCCAAAGTCCCCTCATCACAGATACGCAGTATTTT. Its translation: CASSQSPLITDTQYF.

This clonotype was observed many times. The V and J genes are TRBV27 and TRBJ2-1, with D perhaps matching TRBD2 (6 bases). Trimming took 2 bases from V and 12 from J, leaving 11 bases between them. Germline assignment: CDR1 MNHEY and CDR2 SMNVEV (reference sequence). This CDR3 is built from 12 residues. The CDR3 DNA reads as TGTGCCAGCAGTTTAGGCGGGACGCGGCAGTTCTTC. Encoded protein: CASSLGGTRQFF.